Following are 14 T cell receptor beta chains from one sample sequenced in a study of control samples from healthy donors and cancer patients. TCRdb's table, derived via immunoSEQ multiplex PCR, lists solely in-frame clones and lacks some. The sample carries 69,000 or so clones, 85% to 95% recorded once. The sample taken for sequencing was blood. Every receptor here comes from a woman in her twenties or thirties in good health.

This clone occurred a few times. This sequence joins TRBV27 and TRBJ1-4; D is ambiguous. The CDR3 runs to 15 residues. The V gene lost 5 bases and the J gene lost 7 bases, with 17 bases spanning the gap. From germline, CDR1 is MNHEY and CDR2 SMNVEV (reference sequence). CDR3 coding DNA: TGTGCCAGCAGTCCCAGTCCCGGGCGGGGTGAAAAACTGTTTTTT. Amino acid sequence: CASSPSPGRGEKLFF.

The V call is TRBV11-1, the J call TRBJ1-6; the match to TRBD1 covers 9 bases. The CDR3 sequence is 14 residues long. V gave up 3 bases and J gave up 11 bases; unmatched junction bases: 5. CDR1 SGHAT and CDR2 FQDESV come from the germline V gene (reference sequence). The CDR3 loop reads CASSLDRGTPPLHF. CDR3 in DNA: TGTGCCAGCAGCTTGGACAGGGGAACGCCACCCCTCCACTTT.

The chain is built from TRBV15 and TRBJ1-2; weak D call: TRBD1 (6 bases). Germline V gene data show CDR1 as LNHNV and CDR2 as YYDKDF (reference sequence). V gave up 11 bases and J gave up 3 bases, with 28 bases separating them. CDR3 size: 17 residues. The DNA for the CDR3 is TGTGCCGCCTTGCGGGATATAGGGGAGACAGGCTACTATGGCTACACCTTC. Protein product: CAALRDIGETGYYGYTF.

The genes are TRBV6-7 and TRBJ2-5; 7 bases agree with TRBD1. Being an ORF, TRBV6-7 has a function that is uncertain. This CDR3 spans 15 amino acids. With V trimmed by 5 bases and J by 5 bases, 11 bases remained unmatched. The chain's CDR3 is CASSHRGVKSETQYF. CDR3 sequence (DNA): TGTGCCAGCAGTCACAGGGGTGTTAAATCGGAGACCCAGTACTTC.

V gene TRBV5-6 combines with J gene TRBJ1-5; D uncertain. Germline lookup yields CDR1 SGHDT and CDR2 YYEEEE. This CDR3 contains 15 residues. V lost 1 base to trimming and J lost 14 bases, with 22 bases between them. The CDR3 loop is CASSLSRQSNGLEHF. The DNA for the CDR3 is TGTGCCAGCAGCTTGTCCAGGCAGAGCAATGGCCTAGAGCATTTT.

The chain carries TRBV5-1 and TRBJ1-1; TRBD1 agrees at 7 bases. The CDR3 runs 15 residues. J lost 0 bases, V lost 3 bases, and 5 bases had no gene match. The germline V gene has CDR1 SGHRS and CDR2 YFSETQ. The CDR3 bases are TGCGCCAGCAGCTCATCCGGGACAGTGAACACTGAAGCTTTCTTT. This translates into CASSSSGTVNTEAFF.

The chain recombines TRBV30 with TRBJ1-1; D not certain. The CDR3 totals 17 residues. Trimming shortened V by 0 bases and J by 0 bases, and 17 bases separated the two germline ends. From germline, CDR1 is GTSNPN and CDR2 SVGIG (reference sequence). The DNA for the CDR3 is TGTGCCTGGAGTGTACTAGCCAGGCGAACCTTGAACACTGAAGCTTTCTTT. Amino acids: CAWSVLARRTLNTEAFF.

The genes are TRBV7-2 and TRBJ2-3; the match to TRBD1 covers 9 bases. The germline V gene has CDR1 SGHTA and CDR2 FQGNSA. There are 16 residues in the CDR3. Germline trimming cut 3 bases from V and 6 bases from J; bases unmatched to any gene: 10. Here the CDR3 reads CASSLLGTGLGDTQYF. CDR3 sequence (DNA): TGTGCCAGCAGCTTGTTAGGGACAGGGCTAGGTGATACGCAGTATTTT.

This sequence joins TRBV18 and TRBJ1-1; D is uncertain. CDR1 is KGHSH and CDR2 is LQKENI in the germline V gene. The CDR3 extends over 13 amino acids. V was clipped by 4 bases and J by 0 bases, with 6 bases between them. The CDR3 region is CASSQGMNTEAFF. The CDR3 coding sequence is TGTGCCAGCTCACAGGGCATGAACACTGAAGCTTTCTTT.

As DNA, the CDR3 is TGTGCCAGTAGCTCCATAGGGTCCGGGATGATTCCGTTTTTT. This gives the protein CASSSIGSGMIPFF. This sequence joins TRBV19 and TRBJ1-4; D is unresolved. This CDR3 has 14 residues. Trimming pared 6 bases from V and 16 bases from J, leaving 24 bases between. Germline V CDR1 and CDR2: LNHDA, SQIVND (reference sequence).

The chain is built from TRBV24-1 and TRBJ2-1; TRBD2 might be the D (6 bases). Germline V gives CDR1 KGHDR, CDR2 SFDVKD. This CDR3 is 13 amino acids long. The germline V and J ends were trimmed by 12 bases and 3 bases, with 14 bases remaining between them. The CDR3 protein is CAQSRGNYNEQFF. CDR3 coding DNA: TGTGCCCAAAGCCGGGGGAACTACAATGAGCAGTTCTTC.

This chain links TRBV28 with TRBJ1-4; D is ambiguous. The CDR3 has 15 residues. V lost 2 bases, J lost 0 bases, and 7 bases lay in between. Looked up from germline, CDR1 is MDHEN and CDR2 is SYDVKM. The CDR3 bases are TGTGCCAGCAGTTTAGCCACCGCAACTAATGAAAAACTGTTTTTT. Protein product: CASSLATATNEKLFF.

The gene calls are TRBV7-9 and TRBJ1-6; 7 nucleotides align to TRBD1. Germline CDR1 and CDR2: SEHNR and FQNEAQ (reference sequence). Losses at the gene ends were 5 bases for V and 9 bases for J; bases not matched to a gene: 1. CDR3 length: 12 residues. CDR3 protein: CASSPGGSPLHF. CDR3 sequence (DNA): TGTGCCAGCAGCCCAGGGGGTTCACCCCTCCACTTT.

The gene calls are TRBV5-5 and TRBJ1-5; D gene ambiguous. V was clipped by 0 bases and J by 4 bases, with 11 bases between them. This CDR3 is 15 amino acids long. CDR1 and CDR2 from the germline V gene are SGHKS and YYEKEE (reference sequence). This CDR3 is CASSLEAGENQPQHF. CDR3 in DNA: TGTGCCAGCAGCTTGGAGGCAGGAGAAAATCAGCCCCAGCATTTT.